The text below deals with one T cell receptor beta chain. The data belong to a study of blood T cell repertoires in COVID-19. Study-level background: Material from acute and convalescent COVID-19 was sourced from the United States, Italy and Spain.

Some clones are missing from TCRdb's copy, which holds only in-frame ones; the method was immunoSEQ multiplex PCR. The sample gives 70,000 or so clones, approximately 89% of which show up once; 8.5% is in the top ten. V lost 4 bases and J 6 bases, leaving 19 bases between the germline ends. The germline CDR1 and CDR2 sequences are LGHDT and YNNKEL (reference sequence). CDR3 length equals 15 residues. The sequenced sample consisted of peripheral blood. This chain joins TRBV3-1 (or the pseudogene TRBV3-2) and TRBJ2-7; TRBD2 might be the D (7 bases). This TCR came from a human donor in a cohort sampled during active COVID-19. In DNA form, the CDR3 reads TGTGCCAGCAGCCCTCGGGGGGCCCCCCGGGGCGAGCAGTACTTC. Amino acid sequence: CASSPRGAPRGEQYF.